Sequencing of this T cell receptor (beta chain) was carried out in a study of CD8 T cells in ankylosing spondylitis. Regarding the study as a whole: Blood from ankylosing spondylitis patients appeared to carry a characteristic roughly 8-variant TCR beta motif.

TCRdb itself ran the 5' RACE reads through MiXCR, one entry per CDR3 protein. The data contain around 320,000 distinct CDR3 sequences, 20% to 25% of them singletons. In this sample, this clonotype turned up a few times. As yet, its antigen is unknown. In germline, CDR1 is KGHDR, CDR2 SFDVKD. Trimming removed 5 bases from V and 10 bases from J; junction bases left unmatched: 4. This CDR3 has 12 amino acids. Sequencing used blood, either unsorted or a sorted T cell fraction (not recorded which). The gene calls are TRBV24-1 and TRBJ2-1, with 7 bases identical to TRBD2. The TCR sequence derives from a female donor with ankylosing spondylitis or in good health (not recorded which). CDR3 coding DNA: TGTGCCACCAGTGTGGCTAGCGGAGAGCAGTTCTTC. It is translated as CATSVASGEQFF.